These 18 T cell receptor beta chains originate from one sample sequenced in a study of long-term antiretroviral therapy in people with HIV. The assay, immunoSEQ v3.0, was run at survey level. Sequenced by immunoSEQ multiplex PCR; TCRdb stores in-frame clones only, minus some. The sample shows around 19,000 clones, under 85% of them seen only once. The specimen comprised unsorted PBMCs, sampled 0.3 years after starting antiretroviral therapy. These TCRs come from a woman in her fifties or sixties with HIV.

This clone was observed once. The CDR3 reads CASSPQPSANYGYTF. CDR3 coding DNA: TGTGCCAGCAGCCCACAACCATCGGCTAACTATGGCTACACCTTC. The rearrangement uses TRBV9 and TRBJ1-2; D ambiguous. Germline V CDR1 and CDR2: SGDLS, YYNGEE. The germline V and J ends were trimmed by 4 bases and 0 bases, with 13 bases remaining between them. The CDR3 runs to 15 residues.

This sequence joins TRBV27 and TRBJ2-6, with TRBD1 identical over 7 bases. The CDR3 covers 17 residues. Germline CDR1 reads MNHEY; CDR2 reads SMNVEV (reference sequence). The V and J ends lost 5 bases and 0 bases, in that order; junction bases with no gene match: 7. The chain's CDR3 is CASSLQGPLSGANVLTF. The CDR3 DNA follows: TGTGCCAGCAGTCTACAGGGGCCCCTCTCTGGGGCCAACGTCCTGACTTTC.

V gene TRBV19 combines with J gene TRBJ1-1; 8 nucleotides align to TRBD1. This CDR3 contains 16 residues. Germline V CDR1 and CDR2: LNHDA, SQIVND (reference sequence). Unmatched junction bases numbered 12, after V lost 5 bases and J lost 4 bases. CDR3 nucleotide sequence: TGTGCCAGTAGTTCTTTACCGGGACAGGAAAGCACTGAAGCTTTCTTT. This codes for CASSSLPGQESTEAFF.

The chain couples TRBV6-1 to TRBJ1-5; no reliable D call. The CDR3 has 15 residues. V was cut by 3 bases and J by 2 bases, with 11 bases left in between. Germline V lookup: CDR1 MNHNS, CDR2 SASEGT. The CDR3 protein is CASSEVIRRNQPQHF. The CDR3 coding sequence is TGTGCCAGCAGTGAGGTAATTAGGCGCAATCAGCCCCAGCATTTT.

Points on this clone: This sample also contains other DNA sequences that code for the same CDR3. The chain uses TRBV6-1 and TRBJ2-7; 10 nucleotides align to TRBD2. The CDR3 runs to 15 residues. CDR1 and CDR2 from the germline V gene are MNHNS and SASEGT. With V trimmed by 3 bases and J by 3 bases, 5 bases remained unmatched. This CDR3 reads CASSEGSGGFYEQYV. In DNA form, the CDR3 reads TGTGCCAGCAGTGAGGGTAGCGGGGGGTTCTACGAGCAGTACGTC.

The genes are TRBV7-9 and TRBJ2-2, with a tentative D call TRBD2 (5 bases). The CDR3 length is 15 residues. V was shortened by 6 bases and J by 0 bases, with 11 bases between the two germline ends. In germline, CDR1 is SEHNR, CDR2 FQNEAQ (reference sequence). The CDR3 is CASRRRITNTGELFF. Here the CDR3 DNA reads TGTGCCAGCAGACGGAGGATAACGAACACCGGGGAGCTGTTTTTT.

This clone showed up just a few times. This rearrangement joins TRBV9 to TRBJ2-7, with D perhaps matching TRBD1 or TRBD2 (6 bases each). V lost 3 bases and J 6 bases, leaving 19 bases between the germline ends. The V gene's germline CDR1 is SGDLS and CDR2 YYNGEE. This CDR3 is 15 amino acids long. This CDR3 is CASSAYGGPSSEQYF. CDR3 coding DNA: TGTGCCAGCAGCGCCTACGGGGGCCCGTCTAGCGAGCAGTACTTC.

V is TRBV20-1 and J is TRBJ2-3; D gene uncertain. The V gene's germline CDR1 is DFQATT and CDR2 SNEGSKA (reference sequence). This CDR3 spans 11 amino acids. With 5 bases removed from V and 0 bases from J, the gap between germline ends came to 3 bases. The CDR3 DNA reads TGCAGTGCTGAGAGCACAGATACGCAGTATTTT. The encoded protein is CSAESTDTQYF.

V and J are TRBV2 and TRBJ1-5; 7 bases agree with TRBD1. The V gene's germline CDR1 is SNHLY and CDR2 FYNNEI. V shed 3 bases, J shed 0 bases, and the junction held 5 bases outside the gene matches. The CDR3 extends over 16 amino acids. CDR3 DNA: TGTGCCAGCAGTGACCGACAGGGCCTTAGCAATCAGCCCCAGCATTTT. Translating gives CASSDRQGLSNQPQHF.

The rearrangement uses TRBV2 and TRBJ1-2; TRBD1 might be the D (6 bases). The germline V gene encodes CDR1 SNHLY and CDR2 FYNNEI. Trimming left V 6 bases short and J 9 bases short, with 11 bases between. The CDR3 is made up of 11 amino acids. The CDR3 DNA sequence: TGTGCCAGCAGGAGGACAGACAGCTACACCTTC. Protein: CASRRTDSYTF.

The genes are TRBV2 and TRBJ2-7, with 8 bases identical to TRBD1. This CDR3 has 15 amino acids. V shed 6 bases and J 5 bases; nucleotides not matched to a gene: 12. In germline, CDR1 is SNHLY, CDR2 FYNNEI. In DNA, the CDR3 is TGTGCCAGCAGATCTCGAGGTCAGGGGGCCCACGAGCAGTACTTC. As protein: CASRSRGQGAHEQYF.

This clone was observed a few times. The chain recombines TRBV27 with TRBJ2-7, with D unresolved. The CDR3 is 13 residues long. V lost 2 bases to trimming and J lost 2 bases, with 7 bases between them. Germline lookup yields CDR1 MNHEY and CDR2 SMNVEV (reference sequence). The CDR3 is CASSLGVTYEQYV. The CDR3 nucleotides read TGTGCCAGCAGTTTAGGGGTTACCTACGAGCAGTACGTC.

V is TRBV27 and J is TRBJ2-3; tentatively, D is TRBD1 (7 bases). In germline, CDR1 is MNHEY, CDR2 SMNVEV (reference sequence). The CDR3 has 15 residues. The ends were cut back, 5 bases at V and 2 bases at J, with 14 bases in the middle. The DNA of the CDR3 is TGTGCCAGCAGTCTTCAGGGGGGAAACACAGATACGCAGTATTTT. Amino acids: CASSLQGGNTDTQYF.

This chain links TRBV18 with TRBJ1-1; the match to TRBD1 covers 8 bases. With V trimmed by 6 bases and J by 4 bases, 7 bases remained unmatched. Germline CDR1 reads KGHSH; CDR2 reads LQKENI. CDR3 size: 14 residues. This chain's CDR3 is CASSDFTGGTEAFF. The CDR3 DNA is TGTGCCAGCTCGGATTTTACAGGGGGCACTGAAGCTTTCTTT.

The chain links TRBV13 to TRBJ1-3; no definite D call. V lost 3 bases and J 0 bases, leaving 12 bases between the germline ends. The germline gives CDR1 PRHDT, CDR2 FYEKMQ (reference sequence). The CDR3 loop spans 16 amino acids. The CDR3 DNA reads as TGTGCCAGCAGCTTTGACTTCCCGAGCTCTGGAAACACCATATATTTT. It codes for CASSFDFPSSGNTIYF.

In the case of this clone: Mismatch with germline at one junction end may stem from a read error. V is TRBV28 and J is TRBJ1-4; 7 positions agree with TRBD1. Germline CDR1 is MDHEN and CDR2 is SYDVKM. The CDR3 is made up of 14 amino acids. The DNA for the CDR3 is TGTGCCAGCGGTTTTACAGGGGATTATGAAAAACTGTTTTTT. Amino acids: CASGFTGDYEKLFF.

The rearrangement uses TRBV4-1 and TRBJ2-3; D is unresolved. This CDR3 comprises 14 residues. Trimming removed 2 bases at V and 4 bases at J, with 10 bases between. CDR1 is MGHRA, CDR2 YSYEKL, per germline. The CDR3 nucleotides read TGCGCCAGCAGCCAAAGTATAGTCGCAGATACGCAGTATTTT. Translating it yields CASSQSIVADTQYF.

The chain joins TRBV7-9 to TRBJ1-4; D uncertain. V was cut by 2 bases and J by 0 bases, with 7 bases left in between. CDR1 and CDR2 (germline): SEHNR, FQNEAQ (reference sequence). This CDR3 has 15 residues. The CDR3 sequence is CASSLSDPTNEKLFF. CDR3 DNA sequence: TGTGCCAGCAGCTTATCGGACCCAACTAATGAAAAACTGTTTTTT. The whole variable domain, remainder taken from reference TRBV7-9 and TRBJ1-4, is DTGVSQNPRHKITKRGQNVTFRCDPISEHNRLYWYRQTLGQGPEFLTYFQNEAQLEKSRLLSDRFSAERPKGSFSTLEIQRTEQGDSAMYLCASSLSDPTNEKLFFGSGTQLSVL.